Reported below is one T cell receptor (beta chain). Methods used by the authors: Researchers report that nucleated cell counts were estimated from reference gene primer amplification. The assay was immunoSEQ multiplex PCR, and TCRdb's table has in-frame clones only and misses some. That table furnishes V, J and clone size, whereas the DNA furnished D and trimming. In the table there are roughly 250,000 clones, about 90% of which are singletons. Followed over time, Seattle patients had been enrolled while infection was active. Trimming removed 6 bases at V and 2 bases at J, with 10 bases between. The CDR3 extends over 13 amino acids. Per germline, CDR1 KGHSH and CDR2 LQKENI. The sample is drawn from a study of blood T cell repertoires in COVID-19. About the research overall: Material from acute and convalescent COVID-19 was sourced from the United States, Italy and Spain. T cells, B-cell-depleted T cells, or PBMCs provided the cDNA or gDNA that served as material.

Material for sequencing was peripheral blood. This receptor was identified in a man aged 30 to 39 with COVID-19, enrolled during active disease. This chain links TRBV18 with TRBJ1-2; no clear D. The CDR3 region is CASSPTGNYGYTF. DNA of the CDR3: TGTGCCAGCTCCCCGACTGGGAACTATGGCTACACCTTC. Together with reference TRBV18 and TRBJ1-2, the CDR3 gives the full variable domain: NAGVMQNPRHLVRRRGQEARLRCSPMKGHSHVYWYRQLPEEGLKFMVYLQKENIIDESGMPKERFSAEFPKEGPSILRIQQVVRGDSAAYFCASSPTGNYGYTFGSGTRLTVV.